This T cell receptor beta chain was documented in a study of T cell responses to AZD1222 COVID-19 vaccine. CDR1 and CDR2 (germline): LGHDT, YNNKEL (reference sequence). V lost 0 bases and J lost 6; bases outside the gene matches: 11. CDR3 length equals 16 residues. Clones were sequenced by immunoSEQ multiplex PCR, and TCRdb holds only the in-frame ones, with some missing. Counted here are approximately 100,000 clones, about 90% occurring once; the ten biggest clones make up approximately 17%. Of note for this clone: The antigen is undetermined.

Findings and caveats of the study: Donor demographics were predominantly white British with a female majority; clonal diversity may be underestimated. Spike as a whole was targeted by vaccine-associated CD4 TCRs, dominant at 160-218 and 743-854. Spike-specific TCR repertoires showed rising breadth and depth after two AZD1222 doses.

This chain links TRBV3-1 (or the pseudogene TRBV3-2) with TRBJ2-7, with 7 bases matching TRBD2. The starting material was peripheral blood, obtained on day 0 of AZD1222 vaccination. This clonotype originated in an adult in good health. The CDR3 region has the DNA TGTGCCAGCAGCCAAGATTTGGTAGCGGGCCTCCGCGAGCAGTACTTC. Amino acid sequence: CASSQDLVAGLREQYF.